This entry features one TCR beta chain sequence. The antigen is not known. This PCR relied on a set of 60 Vbeta primers and 13 Jbeta primers. TCRdb keeps only in-frame clones here, not all; method: immunoSEQ multiplex PCR. The data show some 60,000 clones, and the top ten clones hold less than 4%. V trimming: 0 bases; J trimming: 4 bases; junction bases outside the gene matches: 7. Germline CDR1 and CDR2: SGHRS and YFSETQ. There are 16 residues in the CDR3. This specimen belongs to a study of cytomegalovirus exposure and HLA in healthy donors. Study-wide results and caveats: A later examination showed that TCR association rates differed by HLA locus, with DRB1 most and HLA-C fewest. An analysis that was carried out later associated 16,951 TCR beta sequences with HLA alleles at 0.05 false discovery rate. Researchers catalogued some 160 TCR beta chains as cytomegalovirus-associated.

The chain has TRBV5-1 and TRBJ2-5, with TRBD1 matching over 9 bases. Source material: PBMCs. This TCR came from a male donor in good health and CMV-seronegative. CDR3 region: CASSLAGTGWGETQYF. The CDR3 DNA reads TGCGCCAGCAGCTTGGCCGGGACAGGGTGGGGAGAGACCCAGTACTTC.